A selection of T cell receptor beta chains follows, all from one sample in a study of cytomegalovirus exposure and HLA in healthy donors. Clones were read by immunoSEQ multiplex PCR, and TCRdb kept only the in-frame ones, dropping some. The sample comprises 160,000 or so clones, around nine tenths of which are singletons, and almost 3% rests with the top ten. The sequencing sample was made of PBMCs. Source of these receptors: a man aged 18 to 29 in good health and CMV-seronegative. CDR3s include the opening cysteine and the closing phenylalanine or tryptophan. The D gene is left open where the match is weak. Rows may omit the clone size; those that give it use once, few, many or a size class.

>TRBJ2-3|TRBV2|.|15|.
TGTGCCAGTACAGGGAACGGATATAGCACAGATACGCAGTATTTT
CASTGNGYSTDTQYF
>TRBJ2-2|TRBV7-2|.|14|.
TGTGCCAGCAGCTTAGGGCAAAACACCGGGGAGCTGTTTTTT
CASSLGQNTGELFF
>TRBJ1-1|TRBV5-1|TRBD1|15|.
TGCGCCAGCAGCTTGGACGGGACAGGGTCCACTGAAGCTTTCTTT
CASSLDGTGSTEAFF
>TRBJ2-7|TRBV2|.|12|.
TGTGCCAGCAGTACGACTAGGTTCGAGCAGTACTTC
CASSTTRFEQYF
>TRBJ2-7|TRBV27|.|14|.
TGTGCCAGCTGGGGTGGACTGCGGTCCTACGAGCAGTACTTC
CASWGGLRSYEQYF
>TRBJ2-3|TRBV5-1|TRBD1|12|.
TGCGCCAGCAGCCCGAGACAGGGCGCGCAGTATTTT
CASSPRQGAQYF
>TRBJ2-7|TRBV5-6|TRBD2|16|.
TGTGCCAGCAGCGCGGGGACTAGCGGAGGCTCCTACGAGCAGTACTTC
CASSAGTSGGSYEQYF
>TRBJ2-7|TRBV5-1|.|16|.
TGCGCCAGCAGCTTGGCCAGCGGAGTAGGGTATTACGAGCAGTACTTC
CASSLASGVGYYEQYF
>TRBJ1-2|TRBV28|.|14|.
TGTGCCAGCAGTCCCGGGACAATAGGCTATGGCTACACCTTC
CASSPGTIGYGYTF
>TRBJ1-1|TRBV5-6|.|13|.
TGTGCCAGCAGCCCGAAGAGAGGGGGAGAAGCTTTCTTT
CASSPKRGGEAFF
>TRBJ1-2|TRBV4-1|TRBD1|15|.
TGCGCCAGCAGCCCCCAGACAGGGAACAACTATGGCTACACCTTC
CASSPQTGNNYGYTF
>TRBJ2-7|TRBV7-2|TRBD2|15|.
TGTGCCAGCAGCGCCTTAGCGGGAGGGCCCTACGAGCAGTACTTC
CASSALAGGPYEQYF
>TRBJ1-1|TRBV27|.|14|once
TGTGCCAGCAGATGGGGGAGGGGAGCCACTGAAGCTTTCTTT
CASRWGRGATEAFF
>TRBJ2-7|TRBV5-4|.|13|.
TGTGCCAGCAGCGTCGACTACCCGTACGAGCAGTACTTC
CASSVDYPYEQYF
>TRBJ2-5|TRBV7-9|TRBD2|14|once
TGTGCCAGCAGCCTGGCGGGAGACCGAGCGACCCAGTACTTC
CASSLAGDRATQYF
>TRBJ1-1|TRBV11-2|TRBD1|15|.
TGTGCCAGCAGCTCAAGACAGGGGTCGAGCACTGAAGCTTTCTTT
CASSSRQGSSTEAFF